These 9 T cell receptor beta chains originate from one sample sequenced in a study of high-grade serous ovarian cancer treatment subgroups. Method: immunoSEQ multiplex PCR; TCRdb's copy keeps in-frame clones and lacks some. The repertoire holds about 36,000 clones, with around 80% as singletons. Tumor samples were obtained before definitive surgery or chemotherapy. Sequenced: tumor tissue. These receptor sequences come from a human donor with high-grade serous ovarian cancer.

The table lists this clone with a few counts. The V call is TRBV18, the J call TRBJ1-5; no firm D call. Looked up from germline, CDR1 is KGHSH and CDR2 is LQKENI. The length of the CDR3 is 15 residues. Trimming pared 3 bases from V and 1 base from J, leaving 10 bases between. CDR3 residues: CASSPRAQSNQPQHF. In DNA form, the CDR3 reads TGTGCCAGCTCACCCCGGGCCCAGAGCAATCAGCCCCAGCATTTT. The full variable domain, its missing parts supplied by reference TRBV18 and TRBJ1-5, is NAGVMQNPRHLVRRRGQEARLRCSPMKGHSHVYWYRQLPEEGLKFMVYLQKENIIDESGMPKERFSAEFPKEGPSILRIQQVVRGDSAAYFCASSPRAQSNQPQHFGDGTRLSIL.

Written as DNA, the CDR3 is TGTGCCAGTAGTATAGGAACCCAGGCTAATTCACCCCTCCACTTT. It is translated as CASSIGTQANSPLHF. The chain carries TRBV19 and TRBJ1-6; D not certain. This CDR3 is built from 15 residues. V lost 1 base and J lost 6, with 10 bases in between. From germline, CDR1 is LNHDA and CDR2 SQIVND (reference sequence).

The CDR3 reads CASKGYQETQYF. CDR3 nucleotides: TGTGCCAGCAAAGGGTATCAGGAGACCCAGTACTTC. The chain carries TRBV28 and TRBJ2-5, with D unresolved. Per germline, CDR1 MDHEN and CDR2 SYDVKM. This CDR3 is 12 amino acids long. V was cut by 7 bases and J by 5 bases, with 11 bases left in between. The full variable domain, rest sourced from reference TRBV28 and TRBJ2-5, is DVKVTQSSRYLVKRTGEKVFLECVQDMDHENMFWYRQDPGLGLRLIYFSYDVKMKEKGDIPEGYSVSREKKERFSLILESASTNQTSMYLCASKGYQETQYFGPGTRLLVL.

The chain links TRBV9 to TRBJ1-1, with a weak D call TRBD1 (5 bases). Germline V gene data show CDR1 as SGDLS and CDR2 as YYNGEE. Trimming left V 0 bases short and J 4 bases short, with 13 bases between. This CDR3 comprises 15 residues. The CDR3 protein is CASSVVTGVRTEAFF. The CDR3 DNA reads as TGTGCCAGCAGCGTAGTGACGGGGGTTCGCACTGAAGCTTTCTTT.

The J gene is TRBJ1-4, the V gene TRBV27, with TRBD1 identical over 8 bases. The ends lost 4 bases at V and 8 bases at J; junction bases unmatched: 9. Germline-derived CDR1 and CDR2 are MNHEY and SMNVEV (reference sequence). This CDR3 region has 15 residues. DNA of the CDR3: TGTGCCAGCAGTTCGTGGGAGGACAGGGACGAAAAACTGTTTTTT. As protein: CASSSWEDRDEKLFF.

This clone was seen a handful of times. The CDR3 DNA follows: TGTGCCAGTAAAGAGGGTGATGAGCAGTTCTTC. Amino acids: CASKEGDEQFF. The V call is TRBV19, the J call TRBJ2-1; D is perhaps TRBD2 (5 bases). Germline assignment: CDR1 LNHDA and CDR2 SQIVND (reference sequence). The CDR3 consists of 11 residues. Trimming pared 7 bases from V and 8 bases from J, leaving 9 bases between.

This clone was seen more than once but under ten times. The CDR3 sequence: CASKEDEQYF. In DNA form, the CDR3 reads TGTGCCAGCAAGGAGGACGAGCAGTACTTC. V is TRBV6-1 and J is TRBJ2-7, with a weak D call TRBD2 (5 bases). Per the germline V gene, CDR1 is MNHNS and CDR2 is SASEGT. The V end lost 7 bases, the J end lost 5 bases, and 6 bases lay between the germline ends. This CDR3 region has 10 residues.

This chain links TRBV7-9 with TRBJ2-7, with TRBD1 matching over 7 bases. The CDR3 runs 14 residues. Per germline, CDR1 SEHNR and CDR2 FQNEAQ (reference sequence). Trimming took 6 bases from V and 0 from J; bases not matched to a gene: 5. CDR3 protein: CASRGDSISYEQYF. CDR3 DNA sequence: TGTGCCAGCAGGGGGGACAGTATCTCCTACGAGCAGTACTTC.

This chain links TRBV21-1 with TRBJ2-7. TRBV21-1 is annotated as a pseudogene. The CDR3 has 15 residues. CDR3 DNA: TGTGCCAGCAGCGCAAGGGTGTGGGGGTCGGGCGAGCAGTACTTC. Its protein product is CASSARVWGSGEQYF.